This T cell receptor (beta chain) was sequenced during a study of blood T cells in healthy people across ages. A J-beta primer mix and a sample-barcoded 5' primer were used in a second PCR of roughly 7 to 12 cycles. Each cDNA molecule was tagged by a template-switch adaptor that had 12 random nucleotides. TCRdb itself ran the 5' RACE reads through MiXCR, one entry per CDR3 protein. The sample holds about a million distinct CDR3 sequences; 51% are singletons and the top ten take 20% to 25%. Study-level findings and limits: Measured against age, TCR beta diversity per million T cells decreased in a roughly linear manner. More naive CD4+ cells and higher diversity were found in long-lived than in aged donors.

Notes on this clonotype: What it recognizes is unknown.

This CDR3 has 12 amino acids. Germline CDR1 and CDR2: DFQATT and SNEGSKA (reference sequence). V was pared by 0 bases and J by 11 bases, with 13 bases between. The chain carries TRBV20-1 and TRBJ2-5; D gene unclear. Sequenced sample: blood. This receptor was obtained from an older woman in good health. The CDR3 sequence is CSARETYNEQYF. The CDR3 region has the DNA TGCAGTGCTAGAGAGACTTACAATGAGCAGTACTTC.